A single TCR beta chain is shown here with its context. Its antigen is currently unknown. This sample is part of a study of cytomegalovirus exposure and HLA in healthy donors. Whole-study results and caveats: Differences between HLA loci emerged in a later analysis of TCR association rates, with DRB1 most and HLA-C fewest. As confirmed in vitro, three CMV-associated chains were specific for CMV antigens.

This CDR3 contains 15 residues. Deletions cut 3 bases from V and 2 bases from J, with 12 bases between. Per the germline V gene, CDR1 is SNHLY and CDR2 is FYNNEI. With 60 Vbeta and 13 Jbeta primers, the PCR was carried out. Only in-frame clones appear in the TCRdb table, and some are missing; sequencing was by immunoSEQ multiplex PCR. The sample consists of about 150,000 clones, approximately 80% of them appearing once. The chain employs TRBV2 and TRBJ2-3; D call uncertain. The sequencing input was PBMCs. This TCR was recovered from a man between 18 and 35 years old in good health and CMV-seronegative. For the CDR3, the DNA is TGTGCCAGCAGTGATGGCTTTTTGGTCACAGATACGCAGTATTTT. Translating it yields CASSDGFLVTDTQYF.